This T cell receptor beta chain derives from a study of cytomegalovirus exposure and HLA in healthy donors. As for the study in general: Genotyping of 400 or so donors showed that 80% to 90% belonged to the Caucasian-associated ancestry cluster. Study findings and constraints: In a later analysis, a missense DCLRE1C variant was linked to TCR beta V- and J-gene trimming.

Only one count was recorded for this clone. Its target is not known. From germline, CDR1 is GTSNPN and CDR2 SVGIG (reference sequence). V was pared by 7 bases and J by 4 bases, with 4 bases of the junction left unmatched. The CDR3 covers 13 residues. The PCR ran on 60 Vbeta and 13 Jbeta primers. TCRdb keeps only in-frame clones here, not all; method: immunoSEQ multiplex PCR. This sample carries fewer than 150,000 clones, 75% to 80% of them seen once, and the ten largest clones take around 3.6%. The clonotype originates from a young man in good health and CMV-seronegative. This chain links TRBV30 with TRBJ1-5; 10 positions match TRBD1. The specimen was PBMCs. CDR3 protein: CASDRGPNQPQHF. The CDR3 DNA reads TGTGCCTCCGACAGGGGGCCTAATCAGCCCCAGCATTTT. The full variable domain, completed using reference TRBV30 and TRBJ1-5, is SQTIHQWPATLVQPVGSPLSLECTVEGTSNPNLYWYRQAAGRGLQLLFYSVGIGQISSEVPQNLSASRPQDRQFILSSKKLLLSDSGFYLCASDRGPNQPQHFGDGTRLSIL.